This T cell receptor beta chain was observed in a study of Tregs in tolerant kidney transplant recipients. Findings and limits, study-wide: For some patients, primers changed over time, blocking nucleotide-level comparison. Findings come from small patient numbers and require larger validation.

Notes on this clone: Its antigen remains unidentified. The junction differs from germline at one of its ends, possibly a read error.

CD4+CD25+CD127- Tregs, CD4+CD25- non-Tregs, CD4 and CD8 cells were sorted. Using immunoSEQ multiplex PCR, the repertoire was profiled, and TCRdb retains in-frame clones only, with some absent. Here the sample spans approximately 98,000 clones, around 91% being singletons. This specimen was CD4+ T cells from blood, taken before the transplant. The sequence came from a human donor who received a combined kidney and bone marrow transplant.

The CDR3 here is CASSSPATNEKLFF. The CDR3 nucleotides read TGTGCCAGCTCATCACCCGCAACTAATGAAAAACTGTTTTTT. This sequence joins TRBV18 and TRBJ1-4; D gene ambiguous. The CDR3 has 14 amino acids. Germline CDR1 is KGHSH and CDR2 is LQKENI.